A selection of T cell receptor beta chains follows, all from one sample in a study of CD8 T cells in ankylosing spondylitis. TCRdb redid the calling of the 5' RACE reads with MiXCR, one entry per CDR3 protein. The sample shows 200,000 to 250,000 distinct CDR3 sequences, 5.5% to 7.5% of them seen only once. Sequencing used blood, either unsorted or a sorted T cell fraction (not recorded which). The source is a male donor with ankylosing spondylitis. Both conserved end residues are part of each CDR3.

J,V,CDR3
TRBJ2-1,TRBV9,CASSGRHNEQFF
TRBJ1-1,TRBV12-3/TRBV12-4,CASSFLRAEAFF
TRBJ2-3,TRBV5-1,CASSLRGLTASTDTQYF
TRBJ2-7,TRBV29-1,CSVGSLGTGAYEQYF
TRBJ2-7,TRBV20-1,CSARGRANYEQYF
TRBJ1-1,TRBV13,CASTKRGARVTEAFF
TRBJ2-5,TRBV7-6,CASSLAGGQETQYF
TRBJ1-4,TRBV27,CASSRGPTNEKLFF
TRBJ2-1,TRBV18,CASSPSSGAYNEQFF
TRBJ2-7,TRBV5-4,CASSSPRGPEQYF
TRBJ1-6,TRBV10-3,CASGWGDNSPLHF
TRBJ2-1,TRBV6-2/TRBV6-3,CASSYSGRSSYNEQFF
TRBJ2-7,TRBV27,CASSLSRGTHEQYF
TRBJ2-2,TRBV4-1,CASSQVLVAGNTGELFF
TRBJ1-5,TRBV4-1,CASSVAGWTSNQPQHF
TRBJ2-1,TRBV15,CATSRGWREGSYNEQFF
TRBJ1-2,TRBV6-1,CAARTASYGYTF
TRBJ1-2,TRBV5-1,CASSLADDGYTF
TRBJ1-5,TRBV20-1,CSADLYRENNQPQHF
TRBJ2-2,TRBV11-2,CASSFLRDRGPLSNTGELFF
TRBJ1-5,TRBV27,CASSSLPDGSLNQPQHF
TRBJ2-7,TRBV5-1,CASSWTSGSLGEQYF
TRBJ1-2,TRBV6-5,CASSYLGQAAGYGYTF
TRBJ2-6,TRBV7-8,CASSLAFWSSGANVLTF
TRBJ2-1,TRBV5-4,CASSPGSYEQFF
TRBJ1-5,TRBV6-5,CASSYSGTANQPQHF
TRBJ1-1,TRBV21-1,CASSRTGLDTEAFF
TRBJ2-7,TRBV12-3/TRBV12-4,CASSYGQRDEQYF
TRBJ2-1,TRBV4-3,CASSQDRGRVYEQFF
TRBJ1-2,TRBV29-1,CSVAVPANYGYTF
TRBJ2-7,TRBV24-1,CATSDLQGSEQYF
TRBJ2-7,TRBV5-6,CASSTRLVSYEQYF
TRBJ2-7,TRBV4-3,CASSQDTASGYEQYF
TRBJ2-1,TRBV4-3,CASSHYQGDDEQFF
TRBJ2-7,TRBV7-9,CASIGTYEQYF
TRBJ2-6,TRBV6-1,CASSGDRGRANVLTF
TRBJ2-7,TRBV6-5,CASSFPFEGTYEQYF
TRBJ1-2,TRBV6-4,CASSGTGMHGYTF
TRBJ2-7,TRBV6-6,CASTGLARYEQYF
TRBJ2-7,TRBV7-8,CASSLAYRGPYEQYF
TRBJ2-3,TRBV24-1,CATSEAAGGPKDTQYF
TRBJ2-1,TRBV12-3/TRBV12-4,CASSLARRAQFF
TRBJ2-1,TRBV20-1,CSAPTGPRRNEQFF
TRBJ1-6,TRBV4-3,CASSQDRGPGSPLHF
TRBJ1-5,TRBV4-2,CASSRDRASNQPQHF
TRBJ2-7,TRBV5-5,CASSLAGADPSYEQYF
TRBJ1-2,TRBV2,CASSETGNYGYTF
TRBJ2-7,TRBV5-5,CASSSEVLRDEQYF
TRBJ1-2,TRBV4-3,CASSQDRVTNYGYTF
TRBJ1-2,TRBV6-5,CASSYYETGGVYGYTF
TRBJ1-2,TRBV19,CASSIGNGYTF
TRBJ2-3,TRBV29-1,CSAGAGLSTDTQYF
TRBJ2-7,TRBV20-1,CSARKGVYYEQYF
TRBJ2-1,TRBV5-1,CASSFGRLNNEQFF
TRBJ2-3,TRBV10-3,CAISESSGTLTDTQYF
TRBJ2-1,TRBV5-6,CASSPEGTSGRPLSWEQFF
TRBJ2-7,TRBV2,CASSVLREGKYF